This T cell receptor (beta chain) derives from a study of siplizumab effects on memory and regulatory T cells. Study-wide results and limits: The study did not confirm that proliferating Tregs from siplizumab cultures were suppressive.

Some clones are missing from TCRdb's copy, which holds only in-frame ones; the method was immunoSEQ multiplex PCR. The sample lists around 100,000 clones, about 90% seen once, with 0.15% in the top ten. Notes on this clone: Its antigen is not known.

The sequence was obtained from a human donor in good health. Specimen: CD4+ T cells sorted from blood.

Here the CDR3 DNA reads TGCGCCAGCAGCTTCACAGAGAGCAACTATGGCTACACCTTC. Encoded protein: CASSFTESNYGYTF. The chain is built from TRBV5-1 and TRBJ1-2; D is unresolved. V lost 2 bases, J lost 2 bases, and 10 bases lay in between. The germline V gene encodes CDR1 SGHRS and CDR2 YFSETQ. The CDR3 runs 14 residues.